This T cell receptor beta chain was sequenced for a study of technical replicates of blood from a handful of donors. The CDR3 has 15 residues. J lost 0 bases, V lost 4 bases, and 5 bases had no gene match. Germline CDR1 and CDR2: SNHLY and FYNNEI. Generated by immunoSEQ multiplex PCR, the TCRdb table keeps only in-frame clones and is missing some. The top ten hold 0.34% of the sample, which has roughly 100,000 clones, around 93% seen once. The V gene is TRBV2, the J gene TRBJ2-7, with 8 nucleotides matching TRBD1. Material: T cells isolated from PBMCs. This clonotype was sampled from a human donor in good health. In DNA form, the CDR3 reads TGTGCCAGCAGTGTGAGGACAGGGTTCTCCTACGAGCAGTACTTC. This translates into CASSVRTGFSYEQYF.